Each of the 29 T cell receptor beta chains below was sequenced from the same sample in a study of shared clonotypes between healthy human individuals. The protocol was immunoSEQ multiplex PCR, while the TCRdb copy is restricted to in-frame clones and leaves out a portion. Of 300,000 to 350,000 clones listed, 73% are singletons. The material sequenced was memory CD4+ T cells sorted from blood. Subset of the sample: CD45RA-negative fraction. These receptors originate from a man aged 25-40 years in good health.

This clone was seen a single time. CDR3 sequence: CASSPQRQGTGELFF. The CDR3 DNA follows: TGTGCCAGCTCACCACAAAGACAGGGAACCGGGGAGCTGTTTTTT. The rearrangement joins TRBV18 to TRBJ2-2, with TRBD1 matching over 7 bases. The germline V gene encodes CDR1 KGHSH and CDR2 LQKENI. The CDR3 contains 15 residues. V lost 1 base to trimming and J lost 5 bases; unmatched junction nucleotides: 4. The whole variable domain, remainder taken from reference TRBV18 and TRBJ2-2, is NAGVMQNPRHLVRRRGQEARLRCSPMKGHSHVYWYRQLPEEGLKFMVYLQKENIIDESGMPKERFSAEFPKEGPSILRIQQVVRGDSAAYFCASSPQRQGTGELFFGEGSRLTVL.

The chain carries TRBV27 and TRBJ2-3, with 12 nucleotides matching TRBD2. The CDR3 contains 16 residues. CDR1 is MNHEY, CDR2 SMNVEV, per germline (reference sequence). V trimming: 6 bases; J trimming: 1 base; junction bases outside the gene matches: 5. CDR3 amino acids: CASSLLAGGRTDTQYF. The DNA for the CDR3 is TGTGCCAGCAGCCTACTAGCGGGAGGTCGCACAGATACGCAGTATTTT.

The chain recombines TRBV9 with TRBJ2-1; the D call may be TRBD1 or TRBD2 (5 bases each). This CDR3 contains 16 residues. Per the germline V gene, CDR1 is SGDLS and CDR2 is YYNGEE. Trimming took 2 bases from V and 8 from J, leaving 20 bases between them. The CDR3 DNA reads TGTGCCAGCAGCGTTCGGGGCGGATCCCTTATGTATGAGCAGTTCTTC. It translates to CASSVRGGSLMYEQFF.

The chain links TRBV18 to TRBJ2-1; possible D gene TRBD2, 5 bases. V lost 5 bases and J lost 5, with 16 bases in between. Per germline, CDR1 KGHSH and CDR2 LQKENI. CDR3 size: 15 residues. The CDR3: CASSSQRPADNEQFF. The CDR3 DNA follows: TGTGCCAGCTCATCCCAGCGGCCAGCGGACAATGAGCAGTTCTTC. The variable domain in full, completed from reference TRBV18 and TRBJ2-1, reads NAGVMQNPRHLVRRRGQEARLRCSPMKGHSHVYWYRQLPEEGLKFMVYLQKENIIDESGMPKERFSAEFPKEGPSILRIQQVVRGDSAAYFCASSSQRPADNEQFFGPGTRLTVL.

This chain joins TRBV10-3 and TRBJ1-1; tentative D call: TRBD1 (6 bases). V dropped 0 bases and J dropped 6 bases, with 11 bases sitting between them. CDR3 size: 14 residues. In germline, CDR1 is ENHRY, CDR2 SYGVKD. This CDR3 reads CAISESQGVAEAFF. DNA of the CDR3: TGTGCCATCAGTGAGTCACAGGGAGTCGCTGAAGCTTTCTTT.

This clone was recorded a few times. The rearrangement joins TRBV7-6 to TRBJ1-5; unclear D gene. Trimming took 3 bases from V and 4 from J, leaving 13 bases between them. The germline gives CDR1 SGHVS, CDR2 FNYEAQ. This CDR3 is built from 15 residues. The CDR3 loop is CASSLGQGANQPQHF. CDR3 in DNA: TGTGCCAGCAGCTTGGGCCAAGGAGCAAATCAGCCCCAGCATTTT.

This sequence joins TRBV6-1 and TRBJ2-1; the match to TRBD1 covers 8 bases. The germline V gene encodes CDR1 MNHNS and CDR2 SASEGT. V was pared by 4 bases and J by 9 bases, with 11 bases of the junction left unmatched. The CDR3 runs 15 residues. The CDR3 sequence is CASSVGQANSGEQFF. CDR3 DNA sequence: TGTGCCAGCAGTGTGGGACAGGCCAATAGTGGTGAGCAGTTCTTC.

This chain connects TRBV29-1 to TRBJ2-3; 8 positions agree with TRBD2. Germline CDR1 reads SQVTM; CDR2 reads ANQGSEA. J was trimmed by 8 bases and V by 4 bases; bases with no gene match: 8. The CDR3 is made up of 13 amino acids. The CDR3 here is CSVVLLAGPTQYF. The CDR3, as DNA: TGCAGCGTTGTTTTGCTAGCGGGTCCTACGCAGTATTTT.

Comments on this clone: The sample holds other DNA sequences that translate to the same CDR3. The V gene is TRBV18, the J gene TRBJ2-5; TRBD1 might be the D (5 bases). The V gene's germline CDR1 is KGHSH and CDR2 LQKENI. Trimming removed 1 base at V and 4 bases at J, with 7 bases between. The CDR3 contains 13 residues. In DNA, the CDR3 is TGTGCCAGCTCACCACGCCAGGGAGAGACCCAGTACTTC. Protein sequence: CASSPRQGETQYF.

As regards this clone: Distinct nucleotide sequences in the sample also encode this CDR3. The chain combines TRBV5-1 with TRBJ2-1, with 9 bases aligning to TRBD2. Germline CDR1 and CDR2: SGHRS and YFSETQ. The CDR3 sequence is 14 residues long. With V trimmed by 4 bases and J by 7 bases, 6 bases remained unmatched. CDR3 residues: CASSPGLARNEQFF. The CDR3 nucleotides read TGCGCCAGCAGCCCTGGACTAGCGCGGAATGAGCAGTTCTTC.

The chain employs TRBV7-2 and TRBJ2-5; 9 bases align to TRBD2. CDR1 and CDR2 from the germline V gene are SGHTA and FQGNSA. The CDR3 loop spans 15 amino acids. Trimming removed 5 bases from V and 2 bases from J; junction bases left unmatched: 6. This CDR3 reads CASSARGRAQETQYF. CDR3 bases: TGTGCCAGCAGCGCCCGCGGGAGGGCGCAAGAGACCCAGTACTTC.

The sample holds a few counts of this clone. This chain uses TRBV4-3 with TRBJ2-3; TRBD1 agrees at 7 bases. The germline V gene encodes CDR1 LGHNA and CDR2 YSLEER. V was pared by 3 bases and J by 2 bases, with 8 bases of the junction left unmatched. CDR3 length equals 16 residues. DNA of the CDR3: TGCGCCAGCAGCCAGAGAGGACAGGCTTACACAGATACGCAGTATTTT. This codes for CASSQRGQAYTDTQYF.

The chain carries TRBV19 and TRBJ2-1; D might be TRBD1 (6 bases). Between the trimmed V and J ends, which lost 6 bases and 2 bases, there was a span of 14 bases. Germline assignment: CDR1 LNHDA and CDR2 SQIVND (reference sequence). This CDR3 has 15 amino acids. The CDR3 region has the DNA TGTGCCAGTAGGGGGGCAGGGGCAGCCTACAATGAGCAGTTCTTC. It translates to CASRGAGAAYNEQFF.

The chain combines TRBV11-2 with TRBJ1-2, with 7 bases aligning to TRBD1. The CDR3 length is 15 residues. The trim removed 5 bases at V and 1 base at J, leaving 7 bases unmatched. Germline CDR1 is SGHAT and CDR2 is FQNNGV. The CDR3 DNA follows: TGTGCCAGCAGCCCGACAGGGCCAATTAACTATGGCTACACCTTC. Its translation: CASSPTGPINYGYTF.

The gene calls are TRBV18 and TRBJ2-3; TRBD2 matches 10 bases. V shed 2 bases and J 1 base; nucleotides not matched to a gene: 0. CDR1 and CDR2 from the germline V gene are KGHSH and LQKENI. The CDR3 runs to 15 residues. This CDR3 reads CASSPTSGGTDTQYF. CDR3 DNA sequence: TGTGCCAGCTCACCAACTAGCGGGGGCACAGATACGCAGTATTTT.

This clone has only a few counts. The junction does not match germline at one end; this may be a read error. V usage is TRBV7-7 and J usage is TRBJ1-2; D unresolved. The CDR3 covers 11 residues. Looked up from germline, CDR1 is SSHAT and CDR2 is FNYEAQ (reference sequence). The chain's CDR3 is CASTPGCGYTF. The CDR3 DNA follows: TGTGCTAGCACCCCCGGGTGTGGCTACACCTTC.

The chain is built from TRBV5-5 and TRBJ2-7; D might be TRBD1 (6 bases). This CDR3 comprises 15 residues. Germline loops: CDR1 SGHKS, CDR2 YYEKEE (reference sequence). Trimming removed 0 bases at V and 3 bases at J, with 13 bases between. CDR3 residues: CASSLDGTRFYEQYF. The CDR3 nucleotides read TGTGCCAGCAGCTTGGACGGGACACGCTTCTACGAGCAGTACTTC.

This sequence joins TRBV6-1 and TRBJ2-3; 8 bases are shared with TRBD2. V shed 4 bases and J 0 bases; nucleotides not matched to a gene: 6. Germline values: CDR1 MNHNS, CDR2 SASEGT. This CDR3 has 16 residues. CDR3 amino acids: CASSAKLAVSTDTQYF. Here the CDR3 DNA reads TGTGCCAGCAGTGCTAAACTAGCGGTTAGCACAGATACGCAGTATTTT.

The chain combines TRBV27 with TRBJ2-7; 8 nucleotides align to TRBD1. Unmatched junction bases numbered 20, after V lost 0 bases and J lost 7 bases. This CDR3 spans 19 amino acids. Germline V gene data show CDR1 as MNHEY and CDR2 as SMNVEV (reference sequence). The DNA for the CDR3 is TGTGCCAGCAGTTTATCGGTAACAGGACAGGGAAGGGATGGTAGGGAGCAGTACTTC. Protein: CASSLSVTGQGRDGREQYF.

As DNA, the CDR3 is TGCGCCAGCAGCTTGGTTCCCGACTACAATGAGCAGTTCTTC. Residues: CASSLVPDYNEQFF. V and J are TRBV5-1 and TRBJ2-1; D gene unclear. The CDR3 runs to 14 residues. Trimming pared 0 bases from V and 3 bases from J, leaving 7 bases between. Germline assignment: CDR1 SGHRS and CDR2 YFSETQ.

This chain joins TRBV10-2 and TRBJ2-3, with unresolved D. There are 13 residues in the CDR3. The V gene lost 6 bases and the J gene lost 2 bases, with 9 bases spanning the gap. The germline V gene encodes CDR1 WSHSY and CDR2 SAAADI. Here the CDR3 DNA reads TGCGCCAGCAGGTTAGCAGACACAGATACGCAGTATTTT. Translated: CASRLADTDTQYF.

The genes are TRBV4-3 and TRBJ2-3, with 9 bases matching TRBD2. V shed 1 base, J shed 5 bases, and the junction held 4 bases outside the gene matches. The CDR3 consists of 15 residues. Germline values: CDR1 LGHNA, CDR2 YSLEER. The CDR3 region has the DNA TGCGCCAGCAGCCAAGTCCCACTAGCGGGAGATACGCAGTATTTT. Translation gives CASSQVPLAGDTQYF.

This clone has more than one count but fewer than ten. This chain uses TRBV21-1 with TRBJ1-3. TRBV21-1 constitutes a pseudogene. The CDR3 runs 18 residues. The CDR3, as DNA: TGTGCCAGCAGCAAAGATCCCCGGGGCTTTTGTTCAGGAAACACCATATATTTT. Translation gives CASSKDPRGFCSGNTIYF.

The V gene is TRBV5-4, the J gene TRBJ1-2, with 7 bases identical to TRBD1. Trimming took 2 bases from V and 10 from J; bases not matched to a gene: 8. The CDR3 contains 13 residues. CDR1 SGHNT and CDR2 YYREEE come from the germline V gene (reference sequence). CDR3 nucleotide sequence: TGTGCCAGCAGCTTAGAACAGGGGATCGACTACACCTTC. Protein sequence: CASSLEQGIDYTF.

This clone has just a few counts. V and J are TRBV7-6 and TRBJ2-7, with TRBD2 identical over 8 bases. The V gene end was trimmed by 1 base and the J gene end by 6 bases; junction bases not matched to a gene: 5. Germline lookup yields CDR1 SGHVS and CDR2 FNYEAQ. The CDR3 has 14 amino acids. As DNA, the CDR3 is TGTGCCAGCAGCTTAGGGCTAGCGGGTGGCGAGCAGTACTTC. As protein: CASSLGLAGGEQYF.

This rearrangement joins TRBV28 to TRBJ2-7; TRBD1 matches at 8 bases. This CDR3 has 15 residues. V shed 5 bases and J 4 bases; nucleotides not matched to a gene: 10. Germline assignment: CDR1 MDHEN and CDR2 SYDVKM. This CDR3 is CASSAQDRAAYEQYF. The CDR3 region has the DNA TGTGCCAGCAGTGCCCAGGACAGGGCGGCTTACGAGCAGTACTTC.

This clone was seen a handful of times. This CDR3 is CSAKAGGPLSGELFF. The CDR3 DNA sequence: TGCAGCGCAAAAGCGGGAGGGCCGCTATCTGGGGAGCTGTTTTTT. The V and J genes are TRBV29-1 and TRBJ2-2, with 10 bases identical to TRBD2. V was clipped by 7 bases and J by 8 bases; unmatched bases: 13. From germline, CDR1 is SQVTM and CDR2 ANQGSEA. CDR3 length: 15 residues.

CDR3 amino acids: CASSLVDETQYF. The CDR3 DNA follows: TGTGCCAGCAGCTTAGTTGATGAGACCCAGTACTTC. The V gene is TRBV11-2, the J gene TRBJ2-5, with D hard to call. This CDR3 contains 12 residues. Germline CDR1 reads SGHAT; CDR2 reads FQNNGV. V lost 1 base and J 5 bases, leaving 5 bases between the germline ends.

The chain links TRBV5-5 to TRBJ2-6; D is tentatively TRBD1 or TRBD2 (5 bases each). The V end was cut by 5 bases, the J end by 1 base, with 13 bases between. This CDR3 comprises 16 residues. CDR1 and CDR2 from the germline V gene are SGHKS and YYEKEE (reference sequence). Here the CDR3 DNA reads TGTGCCAGCAGGTACGGGACGCCTTCTGGGGCCAACGTCCTGACTTTC. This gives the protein CASRYGTPSGANVLTF.